The clone carrying this T cell receptor beta chain was counted a few times. Its antigen is unknown. Amplification by 5'RACE using constant-segment primers produced TCR alpha and TCR beta cDNA libraries that carried sample barcodes and UMIs. Using its own MiXCR run on the 5' RACE reads, TCRdb lists one record per CDR3 protein. Of roughly 610,000 distinct CDR3 sequences listed, roughly 17% are singletons. This sample stems from a study of T-cell memory formation after mild COVID-19. Overall study: Largely, TCR clusters stayed within a single donor. Study results and caveats: Most CD4+ clones that shrank were in CM and EM, while CD8+ ones turned up in EMRA.

The CDR3 has 15 amino acids. Germline lookup yields CDR1 DFQATT and CDR2 SNEGSKA (reference sequence). V dropped 2 bases and J dropped 2; count of bases not matched to a gene: 8. This clonotype was obtained from an adult woman who had mild COVID-19 (a few samples of this study predate the infection). Cell type and time point are not known. Sequencing was carried out using PBMCs or a T cell subset sorted from them (not recorded which). The chain carries TRBV20-1 and TRBJ1-2, with 7 bases identical to TRBD1. CDR3 amino acids: CSARPAGGMNYGYTF. CDR3 sequence (DNA): TGCAGTGCTAGACCCGCAGGGGGGATGAACTATGGCTACACCTTC.